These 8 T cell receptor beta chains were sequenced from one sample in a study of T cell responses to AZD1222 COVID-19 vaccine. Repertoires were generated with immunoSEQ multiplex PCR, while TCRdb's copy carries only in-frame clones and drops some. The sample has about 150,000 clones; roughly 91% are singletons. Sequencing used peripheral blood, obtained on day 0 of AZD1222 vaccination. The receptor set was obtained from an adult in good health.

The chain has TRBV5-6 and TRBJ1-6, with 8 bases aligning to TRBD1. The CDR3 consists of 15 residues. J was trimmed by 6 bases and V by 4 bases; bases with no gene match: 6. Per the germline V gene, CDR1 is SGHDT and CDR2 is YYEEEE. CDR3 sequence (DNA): TGTGCCAGCAGCGGCCCGGGACAGGTTAATTCACCCCTCCACTTT. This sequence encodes CASSGPGQVNSPLHF.

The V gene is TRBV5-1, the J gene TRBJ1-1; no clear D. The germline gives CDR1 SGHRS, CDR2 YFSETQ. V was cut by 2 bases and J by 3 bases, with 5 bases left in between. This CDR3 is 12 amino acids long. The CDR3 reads CASSLKDTEAFF. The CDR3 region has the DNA TGCGCCAGCAGCTTAAAGGACACTGAAGCTTTCTTT. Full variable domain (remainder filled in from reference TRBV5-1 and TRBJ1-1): KAGVTQTPRYLIKTRGQQVTLSCSPISGHRSVSWYQQTPGQGLQFLFEYFSETQRNKGNFPGRFSGRQFSNSRSEMNVSTLELGDSALYLCASSLKDTEAFFGQGTRLTVV.

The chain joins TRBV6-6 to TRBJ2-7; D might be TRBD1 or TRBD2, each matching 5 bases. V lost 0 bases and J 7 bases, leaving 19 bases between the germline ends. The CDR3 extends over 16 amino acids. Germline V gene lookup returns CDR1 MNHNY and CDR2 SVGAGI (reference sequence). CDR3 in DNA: TGTGCCAGCAGTTACTCGAGGGACCCAAGCATTGGTGAGCAGTACTTC. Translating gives CASSYSRDPSIGEQYF.

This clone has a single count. The CDR3 DNA follows: TGTGCCTGGAGTTCTGGGTTAGGGGATACGCAGTATTTT. This codes for CAWSSGLGDTQYF. This rearrangement joins TRBV30 to TRBJ2-3; D call uncertain. Germline lookup yields CDR1 GTSNPN and CDR2 SVGIG (reference sequence). The CDR3 spans 13 residues. V gave up 2 bases and J gave up 6 bases, with 12 bases separating them.

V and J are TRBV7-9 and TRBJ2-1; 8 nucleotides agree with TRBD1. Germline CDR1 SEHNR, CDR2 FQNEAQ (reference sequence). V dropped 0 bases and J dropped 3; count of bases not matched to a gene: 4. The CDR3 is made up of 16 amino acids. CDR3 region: CASSLAAGGGYNEQFF. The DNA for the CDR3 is TGTGCCAGCAGCTTAGCGGCAGGGGGCGGCTACAATGAGCAGTTCTTC. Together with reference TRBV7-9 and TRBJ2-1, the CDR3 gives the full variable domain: DTGVSQNPRHKITKRGQNVTFRCDPISEHNRLYWYRQTLGQGPEFLTYFQNEAQLEKSRLLSDRFSAERPKGSFSTLEIQRTEQGDSAMYLCASSLAAGGGYNEQFFGPGTRLTVL.

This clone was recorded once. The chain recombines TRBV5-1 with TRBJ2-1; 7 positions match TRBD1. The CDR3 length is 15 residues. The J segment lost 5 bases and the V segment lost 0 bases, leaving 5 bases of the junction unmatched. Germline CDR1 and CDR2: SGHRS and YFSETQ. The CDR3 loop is CASSLEGATHNEQFF. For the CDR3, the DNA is TGCGCCAGCAGCTTGGAGGGGGCGACCCACAATGAGCAGTTCTTC. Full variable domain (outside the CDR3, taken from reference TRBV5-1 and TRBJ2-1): KAGVTQTPRYLIKTRGQQVTLSCSPISGHRSVSWYQQTPGQGLQFLFEYFSETQRNKGNFPGRFSGRQFSNSRSEMNVSTLELGDSALYLCASSLEGATHNEQFFGPGTRLTVL.

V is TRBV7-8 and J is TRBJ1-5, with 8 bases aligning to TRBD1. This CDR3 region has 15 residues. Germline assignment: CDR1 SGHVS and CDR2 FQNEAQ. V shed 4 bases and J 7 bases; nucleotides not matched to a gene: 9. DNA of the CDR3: TGTGCCAGCAGCTCCCGGGACAGGTCGGAACAGCCCCAGCATTTT. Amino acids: CASSSRDRSEQPQHF. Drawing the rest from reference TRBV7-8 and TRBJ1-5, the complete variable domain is GAGVSQSPRYKVAKRGQDVALRCDPISGHVSLFWYQQALGQGPEFLTYFQNEAQLDKSGLPSDRFFAERPEGSVSTLKIQRTQQEDSAVYLCASSSRDRSEQPQHFGDGTRLSIL.

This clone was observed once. In DNA, the CDR3 is TGTGCCAGCAGCTTAGATCAGGTACAGGGGGCCTACGAGCAGTACTTC. This gives the protein CASSLDQVQGAYEQYF. This chain uses TRBV11-2 with TRBJ2-7; TRBD1 aligns across 8 bases. The junction had 6 bases not matched to a gene; V was cut back by 0 bases and J by 2 bases. The CDR3 loop spans 16 amino acids. CDR1 is SGHAT, CDR2 FQNNGV, per germline.